This is a list of T cell receptor beta chains from one sample in a study of CD8 T cells in Susac syndrome. Each CDR3 protein is one row after TCRdb ran MiXCR on the immunoSEQ multiplex PCR reads. The sample consists of hundreds of thousands of distinct CDR3 sequences, approximately 94% of them appearing once. The source material was CD4+ T cells from PBMCs. The source is a human donor with Susac syndrome. Both conserved end residues are part of each CDR3. The order of the fields is J gene, V gene, CDR3 protein.

TRBJ2-1	TRBV5-1	CASSVGAGNEQFF
TRBJ1-2	TRBV4-3	CASSQDPEEGGYGYTF
TRBJ2-2	TRBV6-6	CASDRDSNTGELFF
TRBJ1-5	TRBV6-5	CASSYSGPGFGSNQPQHF
TRBJ2-3	TRBV7-2	CASSLGGLAGWDTQFF
TRBJ1-2	TRBV19	CASKPVTVIYGYTF
TRBJ1-2	TRBV20-1	CSARDPYNYGYTF
TRBJ2-7	TRBV9	CASSRGVVEFEQYF
TRBJ1-1	TRBV9	CASSVVDDSGTEAFF
TRBJ2-5	TRBV6-2/TRBV6-3	CASSAQWSETQYF
TRBJ2-1	TRBV5-4	CASSLSSGVPMEQFF
TRBJ2-3	TRBV20-1	CSARLTDQGRLPDTQYF